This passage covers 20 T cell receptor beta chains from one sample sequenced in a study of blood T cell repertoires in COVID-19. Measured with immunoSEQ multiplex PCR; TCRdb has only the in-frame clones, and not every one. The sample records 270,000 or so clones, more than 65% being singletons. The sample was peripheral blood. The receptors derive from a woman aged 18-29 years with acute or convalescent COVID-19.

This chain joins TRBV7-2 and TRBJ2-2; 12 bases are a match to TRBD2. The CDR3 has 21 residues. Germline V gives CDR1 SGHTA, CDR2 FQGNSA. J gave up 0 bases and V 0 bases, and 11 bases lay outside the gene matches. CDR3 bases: TGTGCCAGCAGCTTAGCTTTACTAGCGGGAGGCCCCGGGGCGAACACCGGGGAGCTGTTTTTT. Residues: CASSLALLAGGPGANTGELFF.

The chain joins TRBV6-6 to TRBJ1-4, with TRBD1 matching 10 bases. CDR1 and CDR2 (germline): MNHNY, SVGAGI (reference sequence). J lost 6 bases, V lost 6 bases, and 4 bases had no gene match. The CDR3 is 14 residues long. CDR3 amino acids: CASRDRGEDEKLFF. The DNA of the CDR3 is TGTGCCAGCAGGGACAGGGGGGAAGATGAAAAACTGTTTTTT.

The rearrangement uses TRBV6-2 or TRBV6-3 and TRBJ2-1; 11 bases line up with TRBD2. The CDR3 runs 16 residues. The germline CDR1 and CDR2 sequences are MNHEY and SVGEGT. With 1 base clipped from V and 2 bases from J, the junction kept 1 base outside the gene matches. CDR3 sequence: CASSYLAGGAYNEQFF. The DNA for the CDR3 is TGTGCCAGCAGTTACTTAGCGGGAGGGGCCTACAATGAGCAGTTCTTC.

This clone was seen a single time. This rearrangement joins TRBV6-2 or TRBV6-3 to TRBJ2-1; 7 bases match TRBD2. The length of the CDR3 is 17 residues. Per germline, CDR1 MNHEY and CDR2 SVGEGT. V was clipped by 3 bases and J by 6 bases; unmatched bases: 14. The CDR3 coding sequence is TGTGCCAGCAGTTATCGGCTAGCGGCCCCTTCGGGCAATGAGCAGTTCTTC. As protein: CASSYRLAAPSGNEQFF.

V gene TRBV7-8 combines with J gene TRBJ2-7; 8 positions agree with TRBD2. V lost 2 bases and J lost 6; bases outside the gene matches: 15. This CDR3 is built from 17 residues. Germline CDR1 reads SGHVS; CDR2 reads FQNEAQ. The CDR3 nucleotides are TGTGCCAGCAGCTTATTAGCGGGATTTGGAGGGATCGGCGAGCAGTACTTC. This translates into CASSLLAGFGGIGEQYF.

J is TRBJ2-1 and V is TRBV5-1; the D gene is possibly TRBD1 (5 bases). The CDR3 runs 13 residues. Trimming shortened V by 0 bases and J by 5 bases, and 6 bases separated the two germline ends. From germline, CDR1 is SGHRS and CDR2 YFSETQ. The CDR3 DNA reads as TGCGCCAGCAGCTTGGGGGGCGACAATGAGCAGTTCTTC. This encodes CASSLGGDNEQFF.

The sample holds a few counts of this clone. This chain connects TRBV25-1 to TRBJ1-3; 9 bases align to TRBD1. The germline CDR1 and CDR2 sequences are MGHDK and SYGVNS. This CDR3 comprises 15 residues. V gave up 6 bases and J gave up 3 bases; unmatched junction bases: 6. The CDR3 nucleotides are TGTGCCAGCAGACAGACAGGGGGGTATGGAAACACCATATATTTT. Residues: CASRQTGGYGNTIYF.

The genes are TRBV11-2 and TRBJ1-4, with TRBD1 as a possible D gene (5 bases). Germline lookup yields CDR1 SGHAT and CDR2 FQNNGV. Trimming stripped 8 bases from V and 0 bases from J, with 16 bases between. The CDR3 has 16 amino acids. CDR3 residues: CASGRGTLATNEKLFF. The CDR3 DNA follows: TGTGCCAGCGGTAGGGGCACCCTTGCAACTAATGAAAAACTGTTTTTT.

CDR3 sequence (DNA): TGCGCCAGCAGCCAAGATTACGGGAGGGTGTACCAAGAGACCCAGTACTTC. It is translated as CASSQDYGRVYQETQYF. The rearrangement joins TRBV4-3 to TRBJ2-5; 8 bases agree with TRBD2. The CDR3 is 17 residues long. The germline gives CDR1 LGHNA, CDR2 YSLEER. With 0 bases clipped from V and 0 bases from J, the junction kept 6 bases outside the gene matches.

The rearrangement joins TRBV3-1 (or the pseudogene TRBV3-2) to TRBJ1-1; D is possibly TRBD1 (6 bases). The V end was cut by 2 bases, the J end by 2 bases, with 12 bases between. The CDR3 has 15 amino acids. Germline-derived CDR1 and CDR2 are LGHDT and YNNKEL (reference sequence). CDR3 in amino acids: CASSQLGTSNTEAFF. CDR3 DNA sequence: TGTGCCAGCAGCCAACTCGGGACAAGTAACACTGAAGCTTTCTTT.

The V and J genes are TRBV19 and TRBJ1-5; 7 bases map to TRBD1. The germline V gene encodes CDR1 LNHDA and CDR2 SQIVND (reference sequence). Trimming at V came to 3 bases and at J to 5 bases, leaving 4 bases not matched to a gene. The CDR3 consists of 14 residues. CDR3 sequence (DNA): TGTGCCAGTAGTATTAGGCAGGGGGATCAGCCCCAGCATTTT. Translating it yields CASSIRQGDQPQHF. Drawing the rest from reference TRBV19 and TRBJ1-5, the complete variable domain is DGGITQSPKYLFRKEGQNVTLSCEQNLNHDAMYWYRQDPGQGLRLIYYSQIVNDFQKGDIAEGYSVSREKKESFPLTVTSAQKNPTAFYLCASSIRQGDQPQHFGDGTRLSIL.

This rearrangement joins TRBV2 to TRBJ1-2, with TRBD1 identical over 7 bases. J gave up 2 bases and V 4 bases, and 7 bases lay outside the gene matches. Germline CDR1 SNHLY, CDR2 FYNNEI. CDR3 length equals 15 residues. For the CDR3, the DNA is TGTGCCAGCAGTGTCGACAGGGCGAGGAACTATGGCTACACCTTC. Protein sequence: CASSVDRARNYGYTF. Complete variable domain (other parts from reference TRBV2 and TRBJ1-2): EPEVTQTPSHQVTQMGQEVILRCVPISNHLYFYWYRQILGQKVEFLVSFYNNEISEKSEIFDDQFSVERPDGSNFTLKIRSTKLEDSAMYFCASSVDRARNYGYTFGSGTRLTVV.

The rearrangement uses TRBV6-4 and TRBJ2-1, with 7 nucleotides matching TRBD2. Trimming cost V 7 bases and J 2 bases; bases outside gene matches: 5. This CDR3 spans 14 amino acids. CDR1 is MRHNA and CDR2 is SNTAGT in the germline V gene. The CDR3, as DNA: TGTGCCAGCAAGGAGCGGGAAACCTACAATGAGCAGTTCTTC. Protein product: CASKERETYNEQFF.

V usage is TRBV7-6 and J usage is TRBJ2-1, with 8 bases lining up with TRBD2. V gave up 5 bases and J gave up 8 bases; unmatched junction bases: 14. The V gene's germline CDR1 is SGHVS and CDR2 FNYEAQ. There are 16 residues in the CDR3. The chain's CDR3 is CASSEIPGLVGDEQFF. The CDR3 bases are TGTGCCAGCAGCGAAATACCGGGACTAGTCGGCGATGAGCAGTTCTTC.

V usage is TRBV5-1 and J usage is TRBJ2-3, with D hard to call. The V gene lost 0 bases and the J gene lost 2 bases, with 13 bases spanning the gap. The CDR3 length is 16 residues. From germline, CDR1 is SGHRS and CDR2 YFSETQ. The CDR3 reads CASSLGAPIPTDTQYF. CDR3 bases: TGCGCCAGCAGCTTGGGGGCACCTATTCCCACAGATACGCAGTATTTT.

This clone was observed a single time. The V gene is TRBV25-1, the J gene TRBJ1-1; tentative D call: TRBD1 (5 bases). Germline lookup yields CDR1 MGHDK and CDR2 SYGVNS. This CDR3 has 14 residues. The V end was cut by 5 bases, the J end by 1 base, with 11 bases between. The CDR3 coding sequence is TGTGCCAGCAGTCGAAGGGGCGGGAACACTGAAGCTTTCTTT. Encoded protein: CASSRRGGNTEAFF.

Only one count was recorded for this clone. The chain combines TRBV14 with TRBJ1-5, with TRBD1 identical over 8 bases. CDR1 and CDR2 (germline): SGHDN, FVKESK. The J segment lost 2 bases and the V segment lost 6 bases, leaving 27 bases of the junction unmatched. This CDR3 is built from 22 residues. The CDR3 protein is CASSRKIIRAGGASYCNQPQHF. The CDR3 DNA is TGTGCCAGCAGTCGAAAAATCATTCGGGCAGGGGGCGCGTCTTATTGCAATCAGCCCCAGCATTTT.

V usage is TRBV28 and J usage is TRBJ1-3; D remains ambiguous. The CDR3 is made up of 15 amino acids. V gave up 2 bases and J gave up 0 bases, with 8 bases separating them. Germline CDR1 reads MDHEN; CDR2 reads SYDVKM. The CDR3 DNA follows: TGTGCCAGCAGTTTAGCAGAAAGCTCTGGAAACACCATATATTTT. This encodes CASSLAESSGNTIYF.

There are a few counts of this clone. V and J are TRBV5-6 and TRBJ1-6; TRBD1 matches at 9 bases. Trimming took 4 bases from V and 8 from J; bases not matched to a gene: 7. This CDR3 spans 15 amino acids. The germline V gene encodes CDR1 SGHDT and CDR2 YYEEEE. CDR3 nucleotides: TGTGCCAGCAGCGGTACGGGACAGGGTTATTCACCCCTCCACTTT. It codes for CASSGTGQGYSPLHF.

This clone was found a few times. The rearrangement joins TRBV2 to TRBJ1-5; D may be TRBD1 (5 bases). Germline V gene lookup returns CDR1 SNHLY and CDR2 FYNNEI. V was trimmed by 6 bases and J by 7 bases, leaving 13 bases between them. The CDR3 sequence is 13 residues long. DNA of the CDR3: TGTGCCAGCAGCCAGGGTCAACGACAGCCCCAGCATTTT. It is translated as CASSQGQRQPQHF.